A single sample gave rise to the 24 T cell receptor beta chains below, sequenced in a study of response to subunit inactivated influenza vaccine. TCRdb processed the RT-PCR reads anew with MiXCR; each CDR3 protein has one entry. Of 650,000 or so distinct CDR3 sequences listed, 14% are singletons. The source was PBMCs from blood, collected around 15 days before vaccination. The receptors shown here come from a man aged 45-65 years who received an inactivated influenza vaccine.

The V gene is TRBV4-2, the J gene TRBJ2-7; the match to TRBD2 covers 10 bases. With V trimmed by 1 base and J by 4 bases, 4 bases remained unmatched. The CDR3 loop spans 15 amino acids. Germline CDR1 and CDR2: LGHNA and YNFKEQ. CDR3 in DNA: TGTGCCAGCAGCCAAGGGTCTAGCGGGAGTTACGAGCAGTACTTC. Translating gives CASSQGSSGSYEQYF.

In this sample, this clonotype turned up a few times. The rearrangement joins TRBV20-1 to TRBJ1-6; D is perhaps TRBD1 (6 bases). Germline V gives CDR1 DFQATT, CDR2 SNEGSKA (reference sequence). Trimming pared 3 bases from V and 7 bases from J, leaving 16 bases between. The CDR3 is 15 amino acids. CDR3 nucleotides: TGCAGTGCTAGCTCCGGGACATCTATAAATTCACCCCTCCACTTT. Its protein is CSASSGTSINSPLHF.

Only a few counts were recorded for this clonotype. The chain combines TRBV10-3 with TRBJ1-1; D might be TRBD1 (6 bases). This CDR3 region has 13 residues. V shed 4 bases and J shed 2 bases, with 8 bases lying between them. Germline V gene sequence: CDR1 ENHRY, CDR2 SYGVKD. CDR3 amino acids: CAISGGANTEAFF. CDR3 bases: TGTGCCATCAGTGGGGGGGCCAACACTGAAGCTTTCTTT.

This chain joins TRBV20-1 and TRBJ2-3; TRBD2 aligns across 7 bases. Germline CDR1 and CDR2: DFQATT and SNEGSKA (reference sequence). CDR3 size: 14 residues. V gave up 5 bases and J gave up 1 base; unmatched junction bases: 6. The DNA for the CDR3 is TGCAGTGCTCATGGTGCGGGGGGCACAGATACGCAGTATTTT. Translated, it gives CSAHGAGGTDTQYF.

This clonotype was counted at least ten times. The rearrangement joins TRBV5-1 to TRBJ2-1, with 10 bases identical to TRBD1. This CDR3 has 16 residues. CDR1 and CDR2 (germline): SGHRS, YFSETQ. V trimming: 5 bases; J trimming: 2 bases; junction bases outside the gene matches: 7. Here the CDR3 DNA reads TGCGCCAGCAGGTCCGCCGGGACAGGGGCCTACAATGAGCAGTTCTTC. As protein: CASRSAGTGAYNEQFF.

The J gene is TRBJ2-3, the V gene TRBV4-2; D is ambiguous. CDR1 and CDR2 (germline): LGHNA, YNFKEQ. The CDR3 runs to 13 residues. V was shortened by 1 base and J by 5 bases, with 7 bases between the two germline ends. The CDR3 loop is CASSQGWGDTQYF. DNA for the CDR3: TGTGCCAGCAGCCAAGGGTGGGGAGATACGCAGTATTTT.

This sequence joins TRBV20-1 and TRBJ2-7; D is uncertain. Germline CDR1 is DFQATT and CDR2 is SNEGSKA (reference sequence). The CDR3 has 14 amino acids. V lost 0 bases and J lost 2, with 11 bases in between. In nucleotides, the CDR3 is TGCAGTGCTAGAGATATTAAAAGGGCCTACGAGCAGTACTTC. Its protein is CSARDIKRAYEQYF.

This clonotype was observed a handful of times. As DNA, the CDR3 is TGCAGCGTTGTAGACCAAAACACCGGGGAGCTGTTTTTT. Encoded protein: CSVVDQNTGELFF. The genes are TRBV29-1 and TRBJ2-2; D not certain. Germline V lookup: CDR1 SQVTM, CDR2 ANQGSEA. Trimming removed 4 bases from V and 2 bases from J, with 8 bases in between. This CDR3 is built from 13 residues.

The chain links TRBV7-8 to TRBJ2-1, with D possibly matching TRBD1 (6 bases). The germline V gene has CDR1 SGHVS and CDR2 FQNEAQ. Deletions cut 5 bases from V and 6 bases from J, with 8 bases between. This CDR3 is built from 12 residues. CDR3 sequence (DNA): TGTGCCAGCAGCCCAGGGGTCAATGAGCAGTTCTTC. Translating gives CASSPGVNEQFF.

CDR3 nucleotide sequence: TGCGCCAGCAGCTTGACCGGCGCGGCTGGAAACACCATATATTTT. Its translation is CASSLTGAAGNTIYF. The rearrangement uses TRBV5-1 and TRBJ1-3; D is uncertain. Trimming stripped 1 base from V and 2 bases from J, with 10 bases between. This CDR3 is 15 amino acids long. CDR1 is SGHRS and CDR2 is YFSETQ in the germline V gene.

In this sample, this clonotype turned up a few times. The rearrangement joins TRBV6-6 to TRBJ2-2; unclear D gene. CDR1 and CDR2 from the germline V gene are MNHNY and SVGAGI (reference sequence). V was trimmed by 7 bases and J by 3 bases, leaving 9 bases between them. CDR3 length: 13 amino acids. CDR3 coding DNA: TGTGCCAGCACATCCGTGGACACCGGGGAGCTGTTTTTT. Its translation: CASTSVDTGELFF.

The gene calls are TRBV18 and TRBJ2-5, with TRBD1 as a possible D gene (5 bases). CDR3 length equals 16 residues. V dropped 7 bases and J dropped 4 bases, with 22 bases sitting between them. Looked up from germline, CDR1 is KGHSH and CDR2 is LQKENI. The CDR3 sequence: CASFARVRRRGETQYF. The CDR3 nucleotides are TGTGCCAGCTTCGCCAGGGTCCGAAGAAGGGGAGAGACCCAGTACTTC.

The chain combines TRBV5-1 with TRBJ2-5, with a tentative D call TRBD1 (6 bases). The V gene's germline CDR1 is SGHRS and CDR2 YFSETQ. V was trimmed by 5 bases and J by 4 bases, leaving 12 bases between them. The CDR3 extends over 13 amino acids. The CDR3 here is CASSATGPETQYF. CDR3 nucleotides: TGCGCCAGCAGTGCCACAGGGCCAGAGACCCAGTACTTC.

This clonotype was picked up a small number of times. The CDR3 nucleotides are TGCGCCAGCAGCCCTTCAGGGGGGGCCGGGGAGCTGTTTTTT. It yields the protein CASSPSGGAGELFF. This chain links TRBV5-1 with TRBJ2-2; D is possibly TRBD1 or TRBD2 (7 bases each). Between the trimmed V and J ends, which lost 4 bases and 6 bases, there was a span of 13 bases. The CDR3 contains 14 residues. Per the germline V gene, CDR1 is SGHRS and CDR2 is YFSETQ. The complete variable domain, with remaining parts taken from reference TRBV5-1 and TRBJ2-2, reads KAGVTQTPRYLIKTRGQQVTLSCSPISGHRSVSWYQQTPGQGLQFLFEYFSETQRNKGNFPGRFSGRQFSNSRSEMNVSTLELGDSALYLCASSPSGGAGELFFGEGSRLTVL.

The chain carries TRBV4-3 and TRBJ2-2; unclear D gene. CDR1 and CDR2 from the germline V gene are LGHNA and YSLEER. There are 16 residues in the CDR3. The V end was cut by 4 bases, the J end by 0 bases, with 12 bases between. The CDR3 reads CASSPGVASNTGELFF. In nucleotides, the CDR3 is TGCGCCAGCAGCCCTGGGGTGGCTTCGAACACCGGGGAGCTGTTTTTT.

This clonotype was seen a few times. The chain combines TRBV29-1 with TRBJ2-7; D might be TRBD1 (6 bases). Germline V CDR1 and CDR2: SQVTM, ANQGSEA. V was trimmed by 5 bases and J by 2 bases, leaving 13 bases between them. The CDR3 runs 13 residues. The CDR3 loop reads CSVSGQGTYEQYF. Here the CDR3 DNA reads TGCAGCGTTAGCGGCCAGGGGACCTACGAGCAGTACTTC.

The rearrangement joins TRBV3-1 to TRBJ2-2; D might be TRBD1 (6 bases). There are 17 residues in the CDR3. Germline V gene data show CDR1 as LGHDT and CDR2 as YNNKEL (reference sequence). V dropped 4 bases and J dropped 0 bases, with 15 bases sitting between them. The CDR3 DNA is TGTGCCAGCAGCCTGATTTTCGGGACATCGAACACCGGGGAGCTGTTTTTT. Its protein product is CASSLIFGTSNTGELFF.

CDR3: CASSLVQVNYGYTF. The CDR3 DNA is TGTGCCAGCAGCTTAGTTCAGGTTAACTATGGCTACACCTTC. The J gene is TRBJ1-2, the V gene TRBV7-2; D is undetermined. Trimming cost V 1 base and J 1 base, with 7 bases left between them. This CDR3 is built from 14 residues. The germline gives CDR1 SGHTA, CDR2 FQGNSA.

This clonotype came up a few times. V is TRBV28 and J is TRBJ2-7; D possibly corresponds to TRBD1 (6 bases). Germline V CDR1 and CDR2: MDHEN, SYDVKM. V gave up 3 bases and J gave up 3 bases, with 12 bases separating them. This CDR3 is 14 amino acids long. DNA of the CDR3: TGTGCCAGCAGTTTGGGACACCGGATCTACGAGCAGTACTTC. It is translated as CASSLGHRIYEQYF.

The CDR3 protein is CASSTSTSGNYGYTF. The DNA of the CDR3 is TGCGCCAGCAGCACATCGACCAGTGGGAACTATGGCTACACCTTC. The gene calls are TRBV5-1 and TRBJ1-2; D call uncertain. Germline values: CDR1 SGHRS, CDR2 YFSETQ. The V gene lost 4 bases and the J gene lost 2 bases, with 15 bases spanning the gap. The length of the CDR3 is 15 residues.

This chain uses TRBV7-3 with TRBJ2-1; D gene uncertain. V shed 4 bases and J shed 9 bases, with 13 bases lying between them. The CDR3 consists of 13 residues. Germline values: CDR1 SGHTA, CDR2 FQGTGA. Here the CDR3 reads CASSYFGQTEQFF. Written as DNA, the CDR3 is TGTGCCAGCAGCTACTTTGGGCAGACTGAGCAGTTCTTC.

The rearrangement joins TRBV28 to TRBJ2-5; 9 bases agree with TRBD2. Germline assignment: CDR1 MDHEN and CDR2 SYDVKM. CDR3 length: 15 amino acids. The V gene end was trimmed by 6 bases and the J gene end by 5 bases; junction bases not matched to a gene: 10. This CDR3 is CASSPSGRMRETQYF. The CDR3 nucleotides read TGTGCCAGCAGCCCGAGCGGGAGGATGCGGGAGACCCAGTACTTC.

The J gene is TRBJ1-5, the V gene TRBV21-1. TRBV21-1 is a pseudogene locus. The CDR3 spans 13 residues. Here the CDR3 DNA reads TGTGCCAGCAGCAAAGCGCAGAATCAGCCCCAGCATTTT. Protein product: CASSKAQNQPQHF.

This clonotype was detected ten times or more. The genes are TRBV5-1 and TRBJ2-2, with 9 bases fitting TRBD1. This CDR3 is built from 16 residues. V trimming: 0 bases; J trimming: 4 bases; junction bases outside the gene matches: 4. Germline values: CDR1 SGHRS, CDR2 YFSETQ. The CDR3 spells CASSLDGTGSTGELFF. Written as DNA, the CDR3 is TGCGCCAGCAGCTTGGACGGGACAGGGAGCACCGGGGAGCTGTTTTTT.